The 13 T cell receptor beta chains presented below share a single source sample, sequenced in a study of T-cell reconstitution after alpha-beta-depleted transplantation in children. Unique molecular identifiers were built into the TCRbeta library. TCRdb re-analysed the PCR reads in MiXCR, keeping a single row per CDR3 protein. The sample lists about 440,000 distinct CDR3 sequences, 43% seen once, with approximately 25% in the top ten. The input for sequencing was PBMCs, taken before TCRalphabeta/CD19-depleted stem cell transplant. All receptors derive from a girl aged 2-10 years with aplastic anemia, due to receive a stem cell transplant.

The count of this clonotype is one. The rearrangement uses TRBV15 and TRBJ1-1; 9 nucleotides line up with TRBD1. After removal of 0 bases from V and 11 bases from J, the junction contained 13 bases not matched to a gene. The germline CDR1 and CDR2 sequences are LNHNV and YYDKDF (reference sequence). This CDR3 has 16 amino acids. The CDR3 DNA sequence: TGTGCCACCAGCAGAGATTTAAGCGGGACAGGGTCTGGGGCTTTCTTT. Its translation: CATSRDLSGTGSGAFF.

This clonotype has just a few counts. The chain has TRBV20-1 and TRBJ2-2, with 9 bases identical to TRBD1. This CDR3 has 14 residues. Germline CDR1 is DFQATT and CDR2 is SNEGSKA (reference sequence). The ends lost 3 bases at V and 9 bases at J; junction bases unmatched: 8. CDR3 in amino acids: CSASPGQGRRELFF. DNA for the CDR3: TGCAGTGCTAGTCCGGGACAGGGTAGACGGGAGCTGTTTTTT.

This clonotype was counted between two and nine times. In DNA form, the CDR3 reads TGTGCCAGCAGCTCTTCACCTGGGCGGGAGAGTACAGATACGCAGTATTTT. It codes for CASSSSPGRESTDTQYF. This chain links TRBV7-3 with TRBJ2-3; 7 nucleotides line up with TRBD2. The germline V gene has CDR1 SGHTA and CDR2 FQGTGA. The V and J ends lost 4 bases and 3 bases, in that order; junction bases with no gene match: 13. CDR3 length equals 17 residues.

The chain is built from TRBV5-1 and TRBJ2-3; TRBD2 might be the D (6 bases). Germline-derived CDR1 and CDR2 are SGHRS and YFSETQ. V was trimmed by 4 bases and J by 3 bases, leaving 15 bases between them. The CDR3 contains 15 residues. CDR3 loop: CASSANGGMTDTQYF. The CDR3 DNA reads as TGCGCCAGCAGCGCCAATGGGGGGATGACAGATACGCAGTATTTT.

The CDR3 coding sequence is TGTGCCACCAGCAGTTTAGGGACTGCCAGCTCCTACGAGCAGTACTTC. Translation gives CATSSLGTASSYEQYF. The chain uses TRBV15 and TRBJ2-7; tentative D call: TRBD2 (6 bases). Germline V gene sequence: CDR1 LNHNV, CDR2 YYDKDF (reference sequence). There are 16 residues in the CDR3. V was pared by 3 bases and J by 0 bases, with 15 bases between. Combining the CDR3 with reference TRBV15 and TRBJ2-7 gives the whole variable domain DAMVIQNPRYQVTQFGKPVTLSCSQTLNHNVMYWYQQKSSQAPKLLFHYYDKDFNNEADTPDNFQSRRPNTSFCFLDIRSPGLGDTAMYLCATSSLGTASSYEQYFGPGTRLTVT.

The chain joins TRBV20-1 to TRBJ1-2; D is possibly TRBD1 (6 bases). The length of the CDR3 is 12 residues. Germline V CDR1 and CDR2: DFQATT, SNEGSKA (reference sequence). The V end was cut by 7 bases, the J end by 9 bases, with 18 bases between. CDR3 DNA: TGCAGTGGCTACCTCGACAGGCTAAGCTACACCTTC. Encoded protein: CSGYLDRLSYTF.

The V and J genes are TRBV11-2 and TRBJ1-5; D is unclear. The CDR3 runs to 13 residues. Trimming removed 3 bases at V and 7 bases at J, with 10 bases between. Germline V lookup: CDR1 SGHAT, CDR2 FQNNGV. CDR3 sequence reads: CASSFEPVQPQHF. The CDR3 region has the DNA TGTGCCAGCAGCTTCGAGCCGGTGCAGCCCCAGCATTTT.

This clonotype occurred a few times. This chain connects TRBV14 to TRBJ2-6, with unresolved D. Germline V gene sequence: CDR1 SGHDN, CDR2 FVKESK. Trimming took 4 bases from V and 2 from J, leaving 18 bases between them. The CDR3 length is 18 residues. The CDR3 reads CASSPGVFLVAGANVLTF. As DNA, the CDR3 is TGTGCCAGCAGCCCCGGCGTGTTCTTAGTGGCTGGGGCCAACGTCCTGACTTTC. Together with reference TRBV14 and TRBJ2-6, the CDR3 gives the full variable domain: EAGVTQFPSHSVIEKGQTVTLRCDPISGHDNLYWYRRVMGKEIKFLLHFVKESKQDESGMPNNRFLAERTGGTYSTLKVQPAELEDSGVYFCASSPGVFLVAGANVLTFGAGSRLTVL.

This clonotype was seen many times. CDR3 sequence: CASSSPGQGPNQETQYF. CDR3 nucleotide sequence: TGTGCCAGCAGCTCGCCGGGACAAGGGCCCAACCAAGAGACCCAGTACTTC. The rearrangement uses TRBV5-6 and TRBJ2-5; tentative D call: TRBD1 (6 bases). Germline CDR1 and CDR2: SGHDT and YYEEEE. The CDR3 is made up of 17 amino acids. V was clipped by 3 bases and J by 0 bases, with 18 bases between them.

This clonotype was recorded once. Given a much more abundant clone one base away, this may be a read error. The chain recombines TRBV15 with TRBJ2-1, with 9 bases identical to TRBD2. The CDR3 is 15 amino acids. Trimming at V came to 3 bases and at J to 9 bases, leaving 9 bases not matched to a gene. The germline V gene encodes CDR1 LNHNV and CDR2 YYDKDF (reference sequence). The CDR3 spells CATSRGSGSLAEQFF. The CDR3 nucleotides read TGTGCCACCAGCAGGGGTAGCGGGAGTCTAGCTGAGCAGTTCTTC.

In its sample, this clonotype was seen a few times. One end of the junction varies from germline; a read error may be responsible. The rearrangement uses TRBV5-1 and TRBJ2-7; 7 nucleotides line up with TRBD1. The CDR3 is 15 residues long. Germline V gene lookup returns CDR1 SGHRS and CDR2 YFSETQ. The CDR3 DNA is TGCGCCATCAGCCCAAACAGGGCAGGGGGCTACGAGCAGTACTTC. Its protein is CAISPNRAGGYEQYF.

The chain combines TRBV28 with TRBJ2-7; tentatively, D is TRBD1 (6 bases). The CDR3 is 15 residues long. Germline V gives CDR1 MDHEN, CDR2 SYDVKM. V was pared by 6 bases and J by 1 base, with 16 bases between. CDR3 residues: CASRQIRGASYEQYF. CDR3 bases: TGTGCCAGCAGACAAATCAGGGGCGCGTCCTACGAGCAGTACTTC.

The CDR3 region is CAISDIRNANYGYTF. CDR3 nucleotides: TGTGCCATCAGTGACATTCGCAACGCTAACTATGGCTACACCTTC. The chain couples TRBV10-3 to TRBJ1-2; D is undetermined. Trimming took off 3 bases at V and 0 bases at J, with 11 bases between the two ends. The CDR3 sequence is 15 residues long. Germline CDR1 is ENHRY and CDR2 is SYGVKD.